The text below deals with one T cell receptor beta chain. Its antigen is not known. These data come from a study of PD-1 blockade in classical Hodgkin lymphoma. Study-level background: On a schedule of every 2 weeks, patients received nivolumab 3 mg/kg intravenously.

Study conclusions and caveats: Patients with a complete response exhibited baseline diversity comparable to newly diagnosed patients. By C4D1, diversity of CD4+ TCRs had risen significantly, whereas that of CD8+ TCRs had not. Among the patients, those starting nivolumab under 1 year after ASCT were excluded.

Clones were read by immunoSEQ multiplex PCR, and TCRdb kept only the in-frame ones, dropping some. The sample lists 90,000 to 120,000 clones; around 89% were seen once. After autologous stem cell transplantation all patients relapsed, and prior brentuximab vedotin exposure differed between cohorts. In germline, CDR1 is SGHAT, CDR2 FQNNGV. The V end lost 3 bases, the J end lost 6 bases, and 9 bases lay between the germline ends. The CDR3 sequence is 13 residues long. The sequencing used peripheral blood mononuclear cells (PBMCs), collected before the second cycle of nivolumab. The TCR was taken from a human donor with classical Hodgkin lymphoma. The chain couples TRBV11-2 to TRBJ1-5, with D unresolved. The CDR3 region is CASSFNSFQPQHF. In DNA form, the CDR3 reads TGTGCCAGCAGCTTTAACAGTTTTCAGCCCCAGCATTTT.